This T cell receptor (beta chain) was captured in a study of cytomegalovirus exposure and HLA in healthy donors. Germline lookup yields CDR1 LNHNV and CDR2 YYDKDF (reference sequence). The CDR3 is 13 amino acids. Losses at the gene ends were 5 bases for V and 5 bases for J; bases not matched to a gene: 4. Libraries were prepared by immunoSEQ multiplex PCR; TCRdb keeps only in-frame clonotypes and omits some of them. The table includes approximately 170,000 clones, around four fifths detected once. This TCR was recovered from a man aged 25-40 years in good health and CMV-seropositive. V gene TRBV15 combines with J gene TRBJ2-7, with 9 bases aligning to TRBD1. Input material: PBMCs. CDR3 bases: TGTGCCACCAGCGGGACAGGGCCCAACGAGCAGTACTTC. This codes for CATSGTGPNEQYF.